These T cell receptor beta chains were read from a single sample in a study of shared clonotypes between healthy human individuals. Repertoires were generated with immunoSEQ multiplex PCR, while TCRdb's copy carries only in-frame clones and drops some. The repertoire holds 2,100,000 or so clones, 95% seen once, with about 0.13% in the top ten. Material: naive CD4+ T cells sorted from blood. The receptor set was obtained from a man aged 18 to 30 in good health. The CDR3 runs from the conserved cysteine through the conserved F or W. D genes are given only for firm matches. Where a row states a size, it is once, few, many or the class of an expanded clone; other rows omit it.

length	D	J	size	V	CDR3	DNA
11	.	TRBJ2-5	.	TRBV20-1	CSGQGQETQYF	TGCAGTGGTCAGGGGCAAGAGACCCAGTACTTC
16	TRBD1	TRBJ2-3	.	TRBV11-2	CASSLRDRQVGDTQYF	TGTGCCAGCAGCCTACGGGACAGGCAGGTCGGAGATACGCAGTATTTT
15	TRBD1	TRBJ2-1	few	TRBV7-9	CASHRTGRSYNEQFF	TGTGCCAGTCACAGGACAGGGCGATCCTACAATGAGCAGTTCTTC
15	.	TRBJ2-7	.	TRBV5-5	CASSLNPIWTTEQYF	TGTGCCAGCAGCCTAAACCCCATCTGGACTACCGAGCAGTACTTC
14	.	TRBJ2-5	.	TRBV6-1	CASSGAGSWQTQYF	TGTGCCAGCAGTGGTGCAGGGTCTTGGCAGACCCAGTACTTC
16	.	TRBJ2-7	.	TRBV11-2	CASSLASGTFSYEQYF	TGTGCCAGCAGCTTAGCGTCGGGGACGTTCTCCTACGAGCAGTACTTC
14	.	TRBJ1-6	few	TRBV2	CASLGPPGGSPLHF	TGTGCCAGCCTCGGCCCTCCCGGTGGCTCACCCCTCCACTTT
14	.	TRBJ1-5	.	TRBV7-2	CASSLEAGNQPQHF	TGTGCCAGCAGCTTAGAGGCAGGGAACCAGCCCCAGCATTTT
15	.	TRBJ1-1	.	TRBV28	CASSFWGAWDTEAFF	TGTGCCAGCAGTTTTTGGGGGGCTTGGGACACTGAAGCTTTCTTT
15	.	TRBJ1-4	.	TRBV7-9	CASSFGQTTNEKLFF	TGTGCCAGCAGCTTCGGACAGACAACTAATGAAAAACTGTTTTTT
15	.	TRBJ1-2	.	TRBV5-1	CASSLMNSIGDGYTF	TGCGCCAGCAGCTTGATGAACTCTATTGGGGATGGCTACACCTTC
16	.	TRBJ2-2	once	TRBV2	CASSVISGFNTGELFF	TGTGCCAGCAGTGTTATTTCAGGGTTTAACACCGGGGAGCTGTTTTTT
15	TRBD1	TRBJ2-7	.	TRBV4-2	CASSHLPGQDYEQYF	TGTGCCAGCAGCCACCTACCGGGACAGGACTACGAGCAGTACTTC
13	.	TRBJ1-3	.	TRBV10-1	CASSESSGNTIYF	TGCGCCAGCAGTGAGAGCTCTGGAAACACCATATATTTT
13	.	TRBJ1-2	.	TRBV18	CASSPDGVAGYTF	TGTGCCAGCTCACCAGATGGGGTTGCTGGCTACACCTTC
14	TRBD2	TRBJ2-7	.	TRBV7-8	CASSFAGGQDEQYF	TGTGCCAGCAGCTTTGCGGGGGGGCAGGACGAGCAGTACTTC
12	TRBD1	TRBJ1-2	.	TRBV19	CASGDRGYGYTF	TGTGCCAGTGGGGACAGGGGCTATGGCTACACCTTC
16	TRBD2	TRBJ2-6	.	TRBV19	CASRASGSSGANVLTF	TGTGCCAGTAGGGCTAGCGGGAGTTCTGGGGCCAACGTCCTGACTTTC
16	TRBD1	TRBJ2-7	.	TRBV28	CASSSQNRDRPYEQYF	TGTGCCAGCAGTTCTCAAAACCGGGACAGACCCTACGAGCAGTACTTC
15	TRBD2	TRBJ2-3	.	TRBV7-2	CASSHSSGVTDTQYF	TGTGCCAGCAGCCACTCTAGCGGGGTCACAGATACGCAGTATTTT
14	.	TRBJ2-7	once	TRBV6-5	CASRSLAISYEQYF	TGTGCCAGCAGGTCACTAGCAATCTCCTACGAGCAGTACTTC
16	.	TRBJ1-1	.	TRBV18	CASHKSGKAANTEAFF	TGTGCCAGCCATAAGAGCGGGAAGGCGGCGAACACTGAAGCTTTCTTT
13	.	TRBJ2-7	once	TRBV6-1	CASSRTQTYEQYF	TGTGCCAGCAGTAGAACACAAACCTACGAGCAGTACTTC
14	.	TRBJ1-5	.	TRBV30	CAWSNTQGNQPQHF	TGTGCCTGGAGTAATACTCAAGGAAATCAGCCCCAGCATTTT
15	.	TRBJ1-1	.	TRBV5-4	CASSLVGVLNTEAFF	TGTGCCAGCAGCTTGGTGGGCGTACTGAACACTGAAGCTTTCTTT
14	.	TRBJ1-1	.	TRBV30	CAWSHSTGNTEAFF	TGTGCCTGGAGCCACTCCACGGGGAACACTGAAGCTTTCTTT
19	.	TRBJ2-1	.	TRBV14	CASSQASRGNGLRRDEQFF	TGTGCCAGCAGCCAAGCCTCGCGGGGCAACGGACTCCGCAGGGATGAGCAGTTCTTC
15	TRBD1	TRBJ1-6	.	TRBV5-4	CASSLAGTGASPLHF	TGTGCCAGCAGCTTGGCCGGGACAGGGGCTTCACCCCTCCACTTT
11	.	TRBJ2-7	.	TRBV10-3	CAVGLSYEQYF	TGTGCCGTAGGACTTTCCTACGAGCAGTACTTC
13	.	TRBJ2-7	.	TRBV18	CASSLKGLHEQYF	TGTGCCAGCTCGCTAAAGGGACTTCACGAGCAGTACTTC
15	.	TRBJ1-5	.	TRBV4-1	CASSPALLSNQPQHF	TGCGCCAGCAGCCCCGCTTTACTTAGCAATCAGCCCCAGCATTTT
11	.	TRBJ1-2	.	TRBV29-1	CSVDTNYGYTF	TGCAGCGTTGACACCAACTATGGCTACACCTTC
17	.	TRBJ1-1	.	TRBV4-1	CASSPQSGGRGNTEAFF	TGCGCCAGCAGCCCTCAGAGCGGGGGACGGGGGAACACTGAAGCTTTCTTT
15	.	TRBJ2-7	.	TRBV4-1	CASSQETSTSYEQYF	TGCGCCAGCAGCCAAGAAACCAGCACGTCCTACGAGCAGTACTTC
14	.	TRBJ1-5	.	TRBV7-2	CASSYRAGNQPQHF	TGTGCCAGCAGCTACAGGGCAGGTAATCAGCCCCAGCATTTT
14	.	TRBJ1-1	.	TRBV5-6	CASTLIGMNTEAFF	TGTGCCAGCACCTTAATTGGGATGAACACTGAAGCTTTCTTT
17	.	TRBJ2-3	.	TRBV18	CASSLQTRTATTDTQYF	TGTGCCAGCTCACTACAGACGAGGACAGCGACCACAGATACGCAGTATTTT
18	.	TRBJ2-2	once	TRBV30	CAWSVLRPGNANTGELFF	TGTGCCTGGAGTGTACTCAGGCCGGGGAACGCGAACACCGGGGAGCTGTTTTTT
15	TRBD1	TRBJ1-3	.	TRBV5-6	CASSLDRGYGNTIYF	TGTGCCAGCAGCTTGGACAGGGGGTATGGAAACACCATATATTTT
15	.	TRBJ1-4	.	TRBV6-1	CASSGGGLGKEKLFF	TGTGCCAGCAGTGGAGGAGGGCTTGGGAAGGAAAAACTGTTTTTT
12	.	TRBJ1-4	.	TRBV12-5	CASGSGNEKLFF	TGTGCTAGTGGTTCGGGCAATGAAAAACTGTTTTTT
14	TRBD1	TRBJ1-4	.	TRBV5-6	CASSPTGGDEKLFF	TGTGCCAGCAGCCCGACAGGGGGCGATGAAAAACTGTTTTTT
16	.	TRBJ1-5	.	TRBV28	CASQSSRGYSNQPQHF	TGTGCCAGCCAATCAAGCAGGGGTTATAGCAATCAGCCCCAGCATTTT
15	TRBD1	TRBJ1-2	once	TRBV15	CATSRESVGGRGYTF	TGTGCCACCAGCAGAGAAAGCGTAGGGGGCCGAGGCTACACCTTC
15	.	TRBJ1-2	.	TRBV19	CASSTQLTENYGYTF	TGTGCCAGTAGTACCCAACTGACGGAGAACTATGGCTACACCTTC
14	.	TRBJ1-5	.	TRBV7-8	CASSPGLLNQPQHF	TGTGCCAGCAGCCCGGGACTGCTGAATCAGCCCCAGCATTTT